Sequencing of this T cell receptor beta chain was carried out in a study of blood T cell repertoires in COVID-19. Study details: COVID-19 samples, acute and convalescent, were from the United States, Italy and Spain. T cells, B-cell-depleted T cells, or PBMCs provided the cDNA or gDNA that served as material.

Measured with immunoSEQ multiplex PCR; TCRdb has only the in-frame clones, and not every one. This table holds some 290,000 clones, roughly 90% found once. Seattle patients were enrolled while actively infected and followed longitudinally. V was clipped by 6 bases and J by 14 bases; unmatched bases: 17. Germline V gene lookup returns CDR1 SQVTM and CDR2 ANQGSEA. CDR3 size: 14 residues. The clonotype comes from a woman aged 25 to 39 with COVID-19, enrolled during active disease. The specimen sequenced was peripheral blood. The genes are TRBV29-1 and TRBJ2-1; 9 bases match TRBD2. CDR3 residues: CSVQEGFAGGPEFF. DNA of the CDR3: TGCAGCGTCCAGGAGGGGTTCGCGGGAGGGCCGGAGTTCTTC.